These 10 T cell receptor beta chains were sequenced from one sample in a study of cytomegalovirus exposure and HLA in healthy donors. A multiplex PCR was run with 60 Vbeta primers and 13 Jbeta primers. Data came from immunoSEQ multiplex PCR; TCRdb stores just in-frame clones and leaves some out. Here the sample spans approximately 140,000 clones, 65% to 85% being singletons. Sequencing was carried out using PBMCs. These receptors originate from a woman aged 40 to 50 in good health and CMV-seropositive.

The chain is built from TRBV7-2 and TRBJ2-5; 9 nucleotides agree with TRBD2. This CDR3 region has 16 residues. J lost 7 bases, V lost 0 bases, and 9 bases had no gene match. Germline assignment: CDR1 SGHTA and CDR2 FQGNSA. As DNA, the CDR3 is TGTGCCAGCAGCTTAGCCGCGGGGGGGCCTGAGGGGACCCAGTACTTC. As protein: CASSLAAGGPEGTQYF. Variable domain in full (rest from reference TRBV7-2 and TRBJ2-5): GAGVSQSPSNKVTEKGKDVELRCDPISGHTALYWYRQSLGQGLEFLIYFQGNSAPDKSGLPSDRFSAERTGGSVSTLTIQRTQQEDSAVYLCASSLAAGGPEGTQYFGPGTRLLVL.

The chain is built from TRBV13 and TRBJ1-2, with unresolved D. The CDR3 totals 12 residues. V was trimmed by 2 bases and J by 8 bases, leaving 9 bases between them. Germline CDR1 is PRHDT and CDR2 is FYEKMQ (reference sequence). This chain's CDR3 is CASSLRPEGYTF. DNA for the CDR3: TGTGCCAGCAGCTTACGCCCTGAGGGCTACACCTTC.

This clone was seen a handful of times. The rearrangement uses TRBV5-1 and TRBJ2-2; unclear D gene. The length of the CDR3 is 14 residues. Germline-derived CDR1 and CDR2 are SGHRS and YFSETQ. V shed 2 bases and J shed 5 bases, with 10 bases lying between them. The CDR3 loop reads CASSFNSGTGELFF. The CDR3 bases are TGCGCCAGCAGCTTCAATTCCGGGACCGGGGAGCTGTTTTTT.

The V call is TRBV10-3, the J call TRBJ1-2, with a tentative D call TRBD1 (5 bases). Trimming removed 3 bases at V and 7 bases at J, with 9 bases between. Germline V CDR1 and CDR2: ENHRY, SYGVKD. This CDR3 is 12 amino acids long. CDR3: CAISDAGCGYTF. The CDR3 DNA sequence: TGTGCCATCAGTGACGCAGGGTGTGGCTACACCTTC.

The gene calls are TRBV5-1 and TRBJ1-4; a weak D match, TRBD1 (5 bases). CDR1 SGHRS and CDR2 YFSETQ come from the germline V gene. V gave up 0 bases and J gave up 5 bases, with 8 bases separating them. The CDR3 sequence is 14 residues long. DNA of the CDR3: TGCGCCAGCAGCTTGGGGACATCGAATGAAAAACTGTTTTTT. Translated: CASSLGTSNEKLFF.

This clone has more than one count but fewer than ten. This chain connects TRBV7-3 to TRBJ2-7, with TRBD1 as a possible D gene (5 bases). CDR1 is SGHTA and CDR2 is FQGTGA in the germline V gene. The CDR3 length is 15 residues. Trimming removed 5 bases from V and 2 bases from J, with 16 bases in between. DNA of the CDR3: TGTGCCAGCAGCCTCGGACAAACTTTACCCTACGAGCAGTACTTC. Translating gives CASSLGQTLPYEQYF.

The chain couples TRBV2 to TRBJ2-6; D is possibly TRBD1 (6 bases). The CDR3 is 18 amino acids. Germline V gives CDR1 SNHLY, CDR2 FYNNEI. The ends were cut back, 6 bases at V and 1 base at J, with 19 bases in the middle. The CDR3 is CASSPSGTRFSGANVLTF. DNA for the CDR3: TGTGCCAGCAGCCCCTCCGGGACACGGTTTTCTGGGGCCAACGTCCTGACTTTC.

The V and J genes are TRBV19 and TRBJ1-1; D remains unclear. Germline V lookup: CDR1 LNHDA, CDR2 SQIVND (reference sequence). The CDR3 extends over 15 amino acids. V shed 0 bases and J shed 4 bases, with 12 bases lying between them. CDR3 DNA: TGTGCCAGTAGTATAGATTACGGCGGCAGCACTGAAGCTTTCTTT. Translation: CASSIDYGGSTEAFF.

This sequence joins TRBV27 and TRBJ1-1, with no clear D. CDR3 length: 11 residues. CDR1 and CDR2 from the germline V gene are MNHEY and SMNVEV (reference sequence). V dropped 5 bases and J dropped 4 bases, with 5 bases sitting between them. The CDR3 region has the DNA TGTGCCAGCAGTACGGGCACTGAAGCTTTCTTT. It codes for CASSTGTEAFF.

This CDR3 is CASSEARSAGIYEQYF. In nucleotides, the CDR3 is TGTGCCAGCAGTGAAGCGAGGTCGGCGGGGATCTACGAGCAGTACTTC. The J gene is TRBJ2-7, the V gene TRBV6-1; D perhaps matches TRBD2 (6 bases). With 0 bases removed from V and 3 bases from J, the gap between germline ends came to 15 bases. Germline-derived CDR1 and CDR2 are MNHNS and SASEGT. The CDR3 runs 16 residues.